The 25 T cell receptor beta chains below come from one sample, sequenced in a study of T cells in Graves' hyperthyroidism and ophthalmopathy. From RNA transcripts, TCR beta CDR3 regions were amplified. Carried out on the TCR CDR3, a first-round RT-PCR used the HTBI primer set. In TCRdb, the multiplex PCR reads were re-called with MiXCR into one record per CDR3 protein. The table lists roughly 380,000 distinct CDR3 sequences, 13% of them singletons. The sample taken for sequencing was blood. All receptors derive from a man aged 25-45 years with Graves' hyperthyroidism that later progressed to Graves' ophthalmopathy.

CDR3 residues: CASSQGRAGASNQPQHF. For the CDR3, the DNA is TGCGCCAGCAGCCAAGGCCGCGCAGGTGCTAGCAATCAGCCCCAGCATTTT. This chain connects TRBV4-1 to TRBJ1-5; D not certain. The CDR3 is 17 amino acids. Per the germline V gene, CDR1 is MGHRA and CDR2 is YSYEKL. The V end was cut by 1 base, the J end by 0 bases, with 13 bases between.

About this clonotype itself: With a much larger clone just one base away, this may be a read error. J is TRBJ1-1 and V is TRBV5-1; a weak D match, TRBD1 (6 bases). This CDR3 comprises 14 residues. The germline V gene has CDR1 SGHRS and CDR2 YFSETQ. Here the CDR3 reads CASSLEDSYTEASF. The DNA of the CDR3 is TGCGCCAGCAGCTTGGAGGACAGCTATACTGAAGCTTCCTTT.

This clonotype was picked up a small number of times. The chain has TRBV12-3 or TRBV12-4 and TRBJ1-4, with 9 bases identical to TRBD1. J gave up 7 bases and V 5 bases, and 14 bases lay outside the gene matches. This CDR3 has 17 amino acids. The CDR3 DNA follows: TGTGCCAGCAGTACAGGAGGACAGGGGAGAAGAGGTGAAAAACTGTTTTTT. Translated: CASSTGGQGRRGEKLFF.

In this sample, this clonotype turned up many times. This chain uses TRBV5-1 with TRBJ2-1, with 9 bases lining up with TRBD1. This CDR3 region has 15 residues. The trim removed 4 bases at V and 3 bases at J, leaving 5 bases unmatched. Germline V gene sequence: CDR1 SGHRS, CDR2 YFSETQ. CDR3 coding DNA: TGCGCCAGCAGCCTGGGACAGGGTATCTACAATGAGCAGTTCTTC. Its translation: CASSLGQGIYNEQFF.

V and J are TRBV6-6 and TRBJ2-3; tentatively, D is TRBD1 (6 bases). The CDR3 spans 15 residues. V was clipped by 0 bases and J by 2 bases, with 9 bases between them. In germline, CDR1 is MNHNY, CDR2 SVGAGI (reference sequence). The CDR3 here is CASSYSGQNTDTQYF. CDR3 DNA sequence: TGTGCCAGCAGTTACTCTGGACAGAACACAGATACGCAGTATTTT.

This clonotype has at least ten counts. J is TRBJ2-7 and V is TRBV28; D call uncertain. The CDR3 is made up of 11 amino acids. Germline CDR1 MDHEN, CDR2 SYDVKM. V was pared by 5 bases and J by 6 bases, with 8 bases between. CDR3 residues: CASSGRFEQYF. Written as DNA, the CDR3 is TGTGCCAGCAGTGGCAGGTTCGAGCAGTACTTC.

In this sample, this clonotype turned up many times. The genes are TRBV20-1 and TRBJ1-4; perhaps TRBD1 as D (5 bases). This CDR3 has 16 residues. Trimming pared 4 bases from V and 0 bases from J, leaving 15 bases between. CDR1 DFQATT and CDR2 SNEGSKA come from the germline V gene (reference sequence). The CDR3 coding sequence is TGCAGTGCTACCGGGACGGCAGTTGCAACTAATGAAAAACTGTTTTTT. Translating it yields CSATGTAVATNEKLFF.

This clonotype was observed many times. The genes are TRBV28 and TRBJ2-5; 7 bases align to TRBD1. The V gene end was trimmed by 10 bases and the J gene end by 2 bases; junction bases not matched to a gene: 4. Germline CDR1 MDHEN, CDR2 SYDVKM. The CDR3 consists of 12 residues. CDR3 sequence (DNA): TGTGCCACCTACAGGGGACAAGAGACCCAGTACTTC. Translation gives CATYRGQETQYF.

This clonotype was seen repeatedly, ten times or more. This chain connects TRBV2 to TRBJ1-5; 7 bases are a match to TRBD1. Losses at the gene ends were 6 bases for V and 6 bases for J; bases not matched to a gene: 11. In germline, CDR1 is SNHLY, CDR2 FYNNEI. The CDR3 has 15 residues. CDR3 in DNA: TGTGCCAGCAGCGAGTACAGGGGAGGGGGTCAGCCCCAGCATTTT. It encodes CASSEYRGGGQPQHF.

This chain uses TRBV5-5 with TRBJ2-5; 7 bases match TRBD2. The CDR3 totals 14 residues. V dropped 4 bases and J dropped 4; count of bases not matched to a gene: 7. Germline values: CDR1 SGHKS, CDR2 YYEKEE (reference sequence). The CDR3 DNA sequence: TGTGCCAGCAGCCCTAGCGGCCTCTTAGAGACCCAGTACTTC. This gives the protein CASSPSGLLETQYF.

The chain carries TRBV7-9 and TRBJ1-2; unclear D gene. V gave up 1 base and J gave up 6 bases, with 6 bases separating them. CDR3 length equals 12 residues. Germline CDR1 SEHNR, CDR2 FQNEAQ (reference sequence). The CDR3 coding sequence is TGTGCCAGCAGCTTAGATCTGGATGGCTACACCTTC. It codes for CASSLDLDGYTF.

This clonotype was recorded many times. The chain recombines TRBV20-1 with TRBJ1-2; D is possibly TRBD1 (6 bases). Germline V gives CDR1 DFQATT, CDR2 SNEGSKA (reference sequence). V was shortened by 0 bases and J by 4 bases, with 12 bases between the two germline ends. The CDR3 sequence is 14 residues long. CDR3 DNA: TGCAGTGCTAGAGATCCAGGGGTCGGCTATGGCTACACCTTC. Amino acid sequence: CSARDPGVGYGYTF.

This clonotype was found many times. The chain joins TRBV3-1 to TRBJ1-2; 7 bases agree with TRBD1. Germline V lookup: CDR1 LGHDT, CDR2 YNNKEL (reference sequence). Germline trimming cut 5 bases from V and 2 bases from J; bases unmatched to any gene: 11. This CDR3 is 16 amino acids long. CDR3 sequence: CASSTRTGLGNYGYTF. CDR3 DNA sequence: TGTGCCAGCAGCACTCGGACAGGCTTGGGGAACTATGGCTACACCTTC.

This clonotype was seen more than once but under ten times. The V gene is TRBV10-3, the J gene TRBJ2-5; no clear D. The CDR3 has 12 residues. Germline V gene lookup returns CDR1 ENHRY and CDR2 SYGVKD. The V gene lost 2 bases and the J gene lost 5 bases, with 6 bases spanning the gap. The CDR3 sequence: CAISEEQETQYF. CDR3 bases: TGTGCCATCAGTGAGGAGCAGGAGACCCAGTACTTC.

The V call is TRBV6-1, the J call TRBJ2-7; D might be TRBD2 (5 bases). CDR1 is MNHNS, CDR2 SASEGT, per germline. V was cut by 6 bases and J by 0 bases, with 21 bases left in between. CDR3 size: 17 residues. CDR3 residues: CASRPTESWRSSYEQYF. Here the CDR3 DNA reads TGTGCCAGCAGACCGACCGAAAGCTGGAGGAGCTCCTACGAGCAGTACTTC.

This clonotype was recorded many times. The chain employs TRBV2 and TRBJ1-3; weak D call: TRBD1 (5 bases). Germline V CDR1 and CDR2: SNHLY, FYNNEI. The CDR3 totals 13 residues. V lost 3 bases, J lost 4 bases, and 7 bases lay in between. CDR3 region: CASSERGGNTIYF. CDR3 DNA sequence: TGTGCCAGCAGTGAGAGGGGAGGAAACACCATATATTTT.

The chain's CDR3 is CASSYLQRELFF. The CDR3 DNA reads as TGCGCCAGCAGCTACCTTCAGCGGGAGCTGTTTTTT. The rearrangement links TRBV5-1 to TRBJ2-2; D ambiguous. The CDR3 is made up of 12 amino acids. The V gene's germline CDR1 is SGHRS and CDR2 YFSETQ. V lost 3 bases to trimming and J lost 9 bases, with 9 bases between them.

Only a few counts were recorded for this clonotype. The chain couples TRBV6-5 to TRBJ2-3; 9 nucleotides align to TRBD1. The CDR3 spans 16 residues. Per germline, CDR1 MNHEY and CDR2 SVGAGI. The junction had 5 bases not matched to a gene; V was cut back by 3 bases and J by 1 base. The CDR3 nucleotides read TGTGCCAGCAGTTATCTGACAGGGGGTGGCACAGATACGCAGTATTTT. It translates to CASSYLTGGGTDTQYF.

The chain recombines TRBV5-1 with TRBJ2-3; 7 bases agree with TRBD2. Trimming took 0 bases from V and 2 from J; bases not matched to a gene: 3. Germline V lookup: CDR1 SGHRS, CDR2 YFSETQ. The CDR3 has 15 residues. The CDR3 reads CASSLGRGNTDTQYF. Here the CDR3 DNA reads TGCGCCAGCAGCTTGGGGCGGGGGAACACAGATACGCAGTATTTT.

CDR3 sequence reads: CASSTSGGNTDTQYF. In nucleotides, the CDR3 is TGTGCCAGTTCGACTAGCGGGGGGAACACAGATACGCAGTATTTT. The chain combines TRBV19 with TRBJ2-3, with 13 bases aligning to TRBD2. The CDR3 contains 15 residues. Germline assignment: CDR1 LNHDA and CDR2 SQIVND (reference sequence). Trimming at V came to 8 bases and at J to 2 bases, leaving 4 bases not matched to a gene.

The sample holds many counts of this clonotype. The chain is built from TRBV5-1 and TRBJ1-2; 9 nucleotides line up with TRBD1. CDR1 SGHRS and CDR2 YFSETQ come from the germline V gene. Losses at the gene ends were 7 bases for V and 4 bases for J; bases not matched to a gene: 8. This CDR3 region has 14 residues. In nucleotides, the CDR3 is TGCGCCAGCGGCATTACAGGGGGCGGCTATGGCTACACCTTC. This sequence encodes CASGITGGGYGYTF.

This clonotype was observed at least ten times. The chain uses TRBV20-1 and TRBJ2-3; TRBD2 matches 10 bases. The CDR3 runs 15 residues. Germline-derived CDR1 and CDR2 are DFQATT and SNEGSKA (reference sequence). The V and J ends lost 0 bases and 0 bases, in that order; junction bases with no gene match: 0. The CDR3 is CSARELAGSTDTQYF. CDR3 in DNA: TGCAGTGCTAGAGAACTAGCGGGGAGCACAGATACGCAGTATTTT.

This clonotype was counted a few times. CDR3 nucleotide sequence: TGTGCCAGTAGTATGTATTCAGGGGGGACCTACAATGAGCAGTTCTTC. Translated: CASSMYSGGTYNEQFF. V is TRBV19 and J is TRBJ2-1; possibly TRBD1 for D (7 bases). CDR1 LNHDA and CDR2 SQIVND come from the germline V gene (reference sequence). The V end was cut by 3 bases, the J end by 2 bases, with 14 bases between. The CDR3 runs to 16 residues.

The chain carries TRBV19 and TRBJ2-1; the D is unclear. Germline V gene sequence: CDR1 LNHDA, CDR2 SQIVND (reference sequence). The CDR3 sequence is 13 residues long. V dropped 3 bases and J dropped 9 bases, with 12 bases sitting between them. The CDR3 DNA is TGTGCCAGTAGTATGGGGTCCGGCGGTGAGCAGTTCTTC. This gives the protein CASSMGSGGEQFF.

J is TRBJ2-7 and V is TRBV3-1; tentatively, D is TRBD2 (6 bases). The CDR3 extends over 14 amino acids. With 1 base removed from V and 2 bases from J, the gap between germline ends came to 9 bases. Germline CDR1 reads LGHDT; CDR2 reads YNNKEL (reference sequence). The CDR3 loop is CASSQGDWAYEQYF. CDR3 in DNA: TGTGCCAGCAGCCAAGGGGACTGGGCCTACGAGCAGTACTTC.